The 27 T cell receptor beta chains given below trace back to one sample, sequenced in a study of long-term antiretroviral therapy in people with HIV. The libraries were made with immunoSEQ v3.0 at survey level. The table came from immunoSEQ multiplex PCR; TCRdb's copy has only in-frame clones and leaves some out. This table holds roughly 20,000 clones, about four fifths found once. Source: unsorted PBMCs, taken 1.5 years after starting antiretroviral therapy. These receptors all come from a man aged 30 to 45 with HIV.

CDR3 in DNA: TGCGCCAGCAGCCAAGATAGCAGGGGCAAAGAGCAGTTCTTC. It translates to CASSQDSRGKEQFF. This chain uses TRBV4-3 with TRBJ2-1, with TRBD1 as a possible D gene (6 bases). The germline gives CDR1 LGHNA, CDR2 YSLEER. The CDR3 sequence is 14 residues long. The V and J ends lost 0 bases and 10 bases respectively, with 13 bases between them.

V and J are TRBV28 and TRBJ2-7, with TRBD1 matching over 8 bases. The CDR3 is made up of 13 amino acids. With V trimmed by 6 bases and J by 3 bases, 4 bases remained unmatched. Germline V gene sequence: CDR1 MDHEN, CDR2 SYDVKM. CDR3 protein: CASRVGQGYEQYF. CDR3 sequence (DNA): TGTGCCAGCAGGGTTGGACAGGGCTACGAGCAGTACTTC.

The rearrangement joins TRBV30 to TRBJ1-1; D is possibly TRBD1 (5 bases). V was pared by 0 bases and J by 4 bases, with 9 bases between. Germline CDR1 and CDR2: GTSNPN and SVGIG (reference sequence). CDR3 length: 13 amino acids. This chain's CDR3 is CAWSVRGGTEAFF. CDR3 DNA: TGTGCCTGGAGTGTACGGGGGGGCACTGAAGCTTTCTTT.

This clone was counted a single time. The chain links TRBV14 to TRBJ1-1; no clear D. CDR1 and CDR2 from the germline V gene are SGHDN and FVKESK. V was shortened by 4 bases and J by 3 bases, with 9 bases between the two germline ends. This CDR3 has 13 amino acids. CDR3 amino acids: CASSPLEDTEAFF. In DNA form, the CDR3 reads TGTGCCAGCAGCCCTCTGGAGGACACTGAAGCTTTCTTT. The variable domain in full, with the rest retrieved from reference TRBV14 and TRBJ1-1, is EAGVTQFPSHSVIEKGQTVTLRCDPISGHDNLYWYRRVMGKEIKFLLHFVKESKQDESGMPNNRFLAERTGGTYSTLKVQPAELEDSGVYFCASSPLEDTEAFFGQGTRLTVV.

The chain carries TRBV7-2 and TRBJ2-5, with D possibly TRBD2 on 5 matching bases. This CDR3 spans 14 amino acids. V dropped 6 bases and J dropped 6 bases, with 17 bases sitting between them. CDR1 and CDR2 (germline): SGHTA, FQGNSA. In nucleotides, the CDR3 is TGTGCCAGCAGTCCTCGGGAAGGAGGAAAGACCCAGTACTTC. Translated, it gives CASSPREGGKTQYF.

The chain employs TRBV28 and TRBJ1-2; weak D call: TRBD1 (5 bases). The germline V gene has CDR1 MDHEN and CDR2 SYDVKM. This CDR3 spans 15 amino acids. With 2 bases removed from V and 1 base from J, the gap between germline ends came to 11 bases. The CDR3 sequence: CASSLERGFNYGYTF. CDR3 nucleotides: TGTGCCAGCAGTTTAGAGCGGGGGTTTAACTATGGCTACACCTTC.

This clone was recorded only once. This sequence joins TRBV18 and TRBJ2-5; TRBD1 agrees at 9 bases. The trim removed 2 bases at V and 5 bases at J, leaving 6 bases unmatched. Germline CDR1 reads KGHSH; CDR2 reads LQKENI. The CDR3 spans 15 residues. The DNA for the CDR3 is TGTGCCAGCTCACCAAAACAGGGGGCGCATGAGACCCAGTACTTC. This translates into CASSPKQGAHETQYF.

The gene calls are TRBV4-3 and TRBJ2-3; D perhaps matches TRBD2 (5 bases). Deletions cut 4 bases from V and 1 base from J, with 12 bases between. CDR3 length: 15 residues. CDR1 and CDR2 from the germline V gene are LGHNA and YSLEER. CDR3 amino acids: CASSPASIRTDTQYF. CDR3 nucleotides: TGCGCCAGCAGCCCTGCTAGCATCCGCACAGATACGCAGTATTTT.

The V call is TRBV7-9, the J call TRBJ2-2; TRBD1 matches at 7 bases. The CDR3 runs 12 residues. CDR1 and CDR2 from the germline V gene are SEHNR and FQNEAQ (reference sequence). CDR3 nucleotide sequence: TGTGGAGGACAGGATAACACCGGGGAGCTGTTTTTT. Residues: CGGQDNTGELFF.

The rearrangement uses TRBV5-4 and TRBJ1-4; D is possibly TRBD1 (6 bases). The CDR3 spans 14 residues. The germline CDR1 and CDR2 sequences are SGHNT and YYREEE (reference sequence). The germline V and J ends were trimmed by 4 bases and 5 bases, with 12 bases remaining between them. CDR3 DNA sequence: TGTGCCAGCAGCCCGGACAGCCAGAATGAAAAACTGTTTTTT. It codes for CASSPDSQNEKLFF.

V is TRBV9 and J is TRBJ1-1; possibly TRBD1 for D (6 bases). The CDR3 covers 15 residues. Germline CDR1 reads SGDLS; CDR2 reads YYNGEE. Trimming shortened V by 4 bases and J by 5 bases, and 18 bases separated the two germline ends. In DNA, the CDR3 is TGTGCCAGCAGCCTGGGGGGGCGGGGAGAAACTGAAGCTTTCTTT. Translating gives CASSLGGRGETEAFF.

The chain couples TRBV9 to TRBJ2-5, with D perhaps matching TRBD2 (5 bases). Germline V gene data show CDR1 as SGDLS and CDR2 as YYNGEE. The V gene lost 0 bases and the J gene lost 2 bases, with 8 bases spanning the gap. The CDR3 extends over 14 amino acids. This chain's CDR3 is CASSVGGLQETQYF. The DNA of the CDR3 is TGTGCCAGCAGCGTAGGAGGGCTACAAGAGACCCAGTACTTC.

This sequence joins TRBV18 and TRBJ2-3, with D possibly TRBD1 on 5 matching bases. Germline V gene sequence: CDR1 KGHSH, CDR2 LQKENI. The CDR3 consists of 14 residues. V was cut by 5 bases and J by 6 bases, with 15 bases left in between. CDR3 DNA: TGTGCCAGCTCATCGACAGTGCCGACCGATACGCAGTATTTT. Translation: CASSSTVPTDTQYF. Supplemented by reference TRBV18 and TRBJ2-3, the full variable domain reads NAGVMQNPRHLVRRRGQEARLRCSPMKGHSHVYWYRQLPEEGLKFMVYLQKENIIDESGMPKERFSAEFPKEGPSILRIQQVVRGDSAAYFCASSSTVPTDTQYFGPGTRLTVL.

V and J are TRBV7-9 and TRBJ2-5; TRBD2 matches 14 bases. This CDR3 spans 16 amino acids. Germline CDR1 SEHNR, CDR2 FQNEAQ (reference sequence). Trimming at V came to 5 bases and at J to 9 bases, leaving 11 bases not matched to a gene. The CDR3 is CASSPPGLAGETAQYF. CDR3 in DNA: TGTGCCAGCAGCCCTCCGGGACTAGCGGGAGAAACGGCCCAGTACTTC. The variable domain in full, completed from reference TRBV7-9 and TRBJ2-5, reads DTGVSQNPRHKITKRGQNVTFRCDPISEHNRLYWYRQTLGQGPEFLTYFQNEAQLEKSRLLSDRFSAERPKGSFSTLEIQRTEQGDSAMYLCASSPPGLAGETAQYFGPGTRLLVL.

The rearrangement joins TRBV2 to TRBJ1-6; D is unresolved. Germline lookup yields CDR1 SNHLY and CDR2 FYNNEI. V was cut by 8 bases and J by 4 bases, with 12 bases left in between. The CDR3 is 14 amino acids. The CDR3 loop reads CASRTQSYNSPLHF. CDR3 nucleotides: TGTGCCAGCCGTACCCAGAGTTATAATTCACCCCTCCACTTT.

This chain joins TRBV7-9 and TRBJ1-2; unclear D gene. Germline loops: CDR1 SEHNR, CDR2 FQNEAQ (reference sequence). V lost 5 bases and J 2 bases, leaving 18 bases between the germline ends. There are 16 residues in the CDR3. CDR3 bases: TGTGCCAGCAGCCTACCTCCCGGCCCGCGGAACTATGGCTACACCTTC. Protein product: CASSLPPGPRNYGYTF.

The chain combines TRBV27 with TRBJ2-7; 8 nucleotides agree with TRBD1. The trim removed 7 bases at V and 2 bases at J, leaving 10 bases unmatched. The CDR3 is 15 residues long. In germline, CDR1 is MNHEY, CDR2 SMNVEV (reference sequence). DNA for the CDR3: TGTGCCAGCACCCGAAAAGGACAGGGTCCCTACGAGCAGTACTTC. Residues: CASTRKGQGPYEQYF.

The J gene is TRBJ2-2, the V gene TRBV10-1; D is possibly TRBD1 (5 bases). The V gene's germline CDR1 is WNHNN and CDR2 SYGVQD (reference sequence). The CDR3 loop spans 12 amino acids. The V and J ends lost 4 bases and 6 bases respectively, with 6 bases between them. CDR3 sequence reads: CASSARAGELFF. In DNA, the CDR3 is TGCGCCAGCAGTGCCAGGGCCGGGGAGCTGTTTTTT.

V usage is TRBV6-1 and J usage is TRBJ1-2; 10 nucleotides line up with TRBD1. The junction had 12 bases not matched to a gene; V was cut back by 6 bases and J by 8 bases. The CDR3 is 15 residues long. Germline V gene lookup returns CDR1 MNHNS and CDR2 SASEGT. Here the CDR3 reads CASRETTGGYRGYTF. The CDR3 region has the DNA TGTGCCAGCAGGGAAACGACAGGGGGCTATCGCGGCTACACCTTC.

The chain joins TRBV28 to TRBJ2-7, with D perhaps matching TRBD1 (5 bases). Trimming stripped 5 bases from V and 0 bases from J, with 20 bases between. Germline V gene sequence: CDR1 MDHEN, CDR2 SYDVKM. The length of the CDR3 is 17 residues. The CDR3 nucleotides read TGTGCCAGCAGTCCTACCTTGACAGATCACAGCTCCTACGAGCAGTACTTC. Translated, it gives CASSPTLTDHSSYEQYF.

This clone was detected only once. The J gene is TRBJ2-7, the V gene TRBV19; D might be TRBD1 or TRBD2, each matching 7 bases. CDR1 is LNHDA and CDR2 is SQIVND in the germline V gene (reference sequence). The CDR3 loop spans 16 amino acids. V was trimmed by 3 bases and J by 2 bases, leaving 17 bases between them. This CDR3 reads CASSIRGGTGAYEQYF. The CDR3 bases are TGTGCCAGTAGTATCAGGGGGGGAACAGGGGCCTACGAGCAGTACTTC. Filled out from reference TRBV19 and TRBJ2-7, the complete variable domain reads DGGITQSPKYLFRKEGQNVTLSCEQNLNHDAMYWYRQDPGQGLRLIYYSQIVNDFQKGDIAEGYSVSREKKESFPLTVTSAQKNPTAFYLCASSIRGGTGAYEQYFGPGTRLTVT.

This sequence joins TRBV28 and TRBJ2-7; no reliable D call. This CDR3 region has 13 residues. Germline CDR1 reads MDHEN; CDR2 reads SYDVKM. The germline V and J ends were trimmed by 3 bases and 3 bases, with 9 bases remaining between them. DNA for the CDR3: TGTGCCAGCAGTTTGCACAATGTCTACGAGCAGTACTTC. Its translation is CASSLHNVYEQYF.

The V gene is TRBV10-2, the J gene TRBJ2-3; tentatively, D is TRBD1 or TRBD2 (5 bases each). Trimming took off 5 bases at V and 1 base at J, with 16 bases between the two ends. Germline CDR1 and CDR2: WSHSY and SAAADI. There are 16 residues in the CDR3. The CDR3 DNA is TGCGCCAGCAGTTCGGGGCCCCGGCAGGGCACAGATACGCAGTATTTT. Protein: CASSSGPRQGTDTQYF.

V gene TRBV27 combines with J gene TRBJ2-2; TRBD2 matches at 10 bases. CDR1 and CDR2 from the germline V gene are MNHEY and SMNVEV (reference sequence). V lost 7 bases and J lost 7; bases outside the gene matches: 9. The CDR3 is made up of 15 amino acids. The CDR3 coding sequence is TGTGCCAGCATGGGGCTAGCGGGAGTTAGCGGGGAGCTGTTTTTT. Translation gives CASMGLAGVSGELFF.

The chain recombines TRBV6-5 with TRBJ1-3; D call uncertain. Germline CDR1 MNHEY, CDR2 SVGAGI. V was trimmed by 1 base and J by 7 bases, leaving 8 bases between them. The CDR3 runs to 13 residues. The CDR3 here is CASSYLSGNTIYF. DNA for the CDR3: TGTGCCAGCAGTTACTTATCCGGGAACACCATATATTTT.

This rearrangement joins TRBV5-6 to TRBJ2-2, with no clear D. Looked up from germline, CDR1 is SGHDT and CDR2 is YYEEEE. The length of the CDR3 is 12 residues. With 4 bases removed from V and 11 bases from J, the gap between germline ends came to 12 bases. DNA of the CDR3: TGTGCCAGCAGCCCGGTTGTAGGAGAGCTGTTTTTT. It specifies CASSPVVGELFF.

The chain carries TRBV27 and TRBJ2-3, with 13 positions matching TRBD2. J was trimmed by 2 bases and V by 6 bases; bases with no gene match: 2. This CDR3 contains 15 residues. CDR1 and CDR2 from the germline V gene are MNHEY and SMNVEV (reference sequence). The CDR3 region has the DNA TGTGCCAGCAGGGGACTAGCGGGGTACACAGATACGCAGTATTTT. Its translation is CASRGLAGYTDTQYF.